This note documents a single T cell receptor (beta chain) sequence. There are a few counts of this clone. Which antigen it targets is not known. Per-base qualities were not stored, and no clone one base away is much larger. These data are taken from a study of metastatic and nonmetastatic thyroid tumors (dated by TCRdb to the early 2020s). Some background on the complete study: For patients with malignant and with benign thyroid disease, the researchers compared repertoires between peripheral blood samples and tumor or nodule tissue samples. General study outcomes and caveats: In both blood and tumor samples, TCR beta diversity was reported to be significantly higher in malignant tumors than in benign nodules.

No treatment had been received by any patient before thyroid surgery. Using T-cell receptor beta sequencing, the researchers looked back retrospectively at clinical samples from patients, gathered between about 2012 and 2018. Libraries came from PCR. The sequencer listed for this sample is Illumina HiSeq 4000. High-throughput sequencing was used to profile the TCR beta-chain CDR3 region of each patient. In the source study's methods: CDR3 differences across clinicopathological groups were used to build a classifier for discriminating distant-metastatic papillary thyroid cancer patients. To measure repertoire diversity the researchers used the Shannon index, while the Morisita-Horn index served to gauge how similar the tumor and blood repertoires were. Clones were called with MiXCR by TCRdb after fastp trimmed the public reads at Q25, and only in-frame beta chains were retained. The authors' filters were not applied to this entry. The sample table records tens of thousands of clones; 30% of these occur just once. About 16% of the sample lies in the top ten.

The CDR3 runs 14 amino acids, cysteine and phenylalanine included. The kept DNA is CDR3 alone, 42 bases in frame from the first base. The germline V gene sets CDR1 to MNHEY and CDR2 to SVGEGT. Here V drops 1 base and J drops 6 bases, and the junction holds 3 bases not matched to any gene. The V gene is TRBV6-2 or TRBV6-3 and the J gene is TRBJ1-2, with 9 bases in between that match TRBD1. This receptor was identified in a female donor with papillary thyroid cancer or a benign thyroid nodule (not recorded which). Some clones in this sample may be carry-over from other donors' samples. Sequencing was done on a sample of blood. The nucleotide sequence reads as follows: TGTGCCAGCAGTTACTGGGACAGGGTGGATGGCTACACCTTC. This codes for CASSYWDRVDGYTF.